This T cell receptor (beta chain) is from a study of blood T cell repertoires in COVID-19 (dated by TCRdb to the early 2020s). Context from the whole study: Samples from collaborators originated in the United States, Italy and Spain and spanned both the acute and convalescent phases of COVID-19. The sample metadata nearly always contained a de-identified subject ID, COVID-19 status, age in years and sex. The prospective study material was composed of cDNA or gDNA derived from T cells, B-cell-depleted T cells, or PBMCs. HLA class I and class II types, where available, came from metadata supplied by the sample provider rather than from assay-based typing. The repertoires were made available in a free public database intended to serve as a resource for research on the immune response to SARS-CoV-2. Samples were obtained from the ongoing ImmuneRACE study (first 160 participants) and from approximately 1,200 subjects provided by 6 global collaborators. Deeply sampled blood TCRbeta repertoires from subjects exposed to, actively infected with, or recovered from COVID-19 were included in the dataset.

On this clone: The antigen this receptor binds is unknown. The input lacks base qualities; no much larger clone sits a single base away.

TCRbeta CDR3 regions were amplified from genomic DNA by means of the immunoSEQ Assay, a bias-controlled multiplex PCR. The paper's data handling went like this. Within the assay, amplification of reference gene primers was used to estimate how many nucleated cells each sample contained. To quantify the absolute abundance of each unique TCRbeta CDR3 rearrangement, sequence reads were collapsed and filtered. Productive Simpson clonality was computed per sample as the square root of Simpson's diversity index over productive rearrangements. Sourced from immuneACCESS, this table was stored by TCRdb with only in-frame sequences that have V and J called. A share of the clones is absent; for the studies checked, an unresolved V gene accounts for under half, and the remainder has no known explanation. V and J calls and clone size are as listed in that table; D and trimming were resolved from the DNA. The sample records 150,000 to 200,000 clones, 85% of which are singletons. The ten top clones hold under 4% of the sample.

Study-level results and caveats: The amount of clinical and demographic metadata varied by source and participant and was provided uncurated.

Each collaborating institution followed its own protocols to collect whole blood in K2EDTA tubes. For TCRbeta analysis, collaborators shipped samples in one of three forms: frozen whole blood, isolated PBMCs, or DNA extracted from either of those sample types. A distance of 15 bases separates the germline ends of V and J, which lose 8 bases and 7 bases respectively. The CDR3 runs 12 amino acids, cysteine and phenylalanine included. CDR3 DNA is the only sequence kept; it has 36 bases, read in frame from the first base. CDR1 and CDR2 are drawn from the germline V gene: SGHRS, YFSETQ. The material sequenced was peripheral blood. The TCR comes from a human donor with acute or convalescent COVID-19. The donor label of this sample is uncertain. The sequence joins TRBV5-1 to TRBJ1-2; the D gene remains uncertain. Here is the DNA: TGCGCCAGTACCGGAGAGGGAACTGGCTACACCTTC. Its translation reads: CASTGEGTGYTF.